The 27 T cell receptor beta chains given below trace back to one sample, sequenced in a study of T cell repertoires in cytomegalovirus infection. TCRdb re-derived calls from the reads in MiXCR, one entry per CDR3 protein. The sample yields approximately 730,000 distinct CDR3 sequences, roughly 30% seen once. For these TCRs, the target antigens are not known. The sample here was cultured PBMCs, taken from culture after CMV antigen stimulation. Every receptor here comes from a human donor in good health (CMV status not recorded). Some clones in this sample may be carry-over from other donors' samples.

This clonotype was counted between two and nine times. The chain couples TRBV11-2 to TRBJ2-7; the D gene is possibly TRBD1 (7 bases). V lost 5 bases to trimming and J lost 3 bases, with 20 bases between them. Germline V gives CDR1 SGHAT, CDR2 FQNNGV. This CDR3 comprises 16 residues. The CDR3 sequence: CASSGGKGAFHYEQYF. Written as DNA, the CDR3 is TGTGCCAGCAGCGGCGGGAAGGGGGCTTTTCACTACGAGCAGTACTTC.

A word on this clonotype: Germline and junction disagree at one end, which may indicate a read error. The chain is built from TRBV29-1 and TRBJ2-5; the D gene is possibly TRBD1 (7 bases). The CDR3 loop spans 12 amino acids. Germline CDR1 reads SQVTM; CDR2 reads ANQGSEA. This CDR3 is CSVDPSGGTQCF. DNA of the CDR3: TGCAGCGTTGACCCCTCAGGGGGGACCCAGTGCTTC. Full variable domain (rest looked up from reference TRBV29-1 and TRBJ2-5): SAVISQKPSRDICQRGTSLTIQCQVDSQVTMMFWYRQQPGQSLTLIATANQGSEATYESGFVIDKFPISRPNLTFSTLTVSNMSPEDSSIYLCSVDPSGGTQCFGPGTRLLVL.

This clonotype was found a few times. The J gene is TRBJ1-4, the V gene TRBV7-8; possibly TRBD1 for D (5 bases). Trimming took 1 base from V and 8 from J, leaving 14 bases between them. The germline V gene has CDR1 SGHVS and CDR2 FQNEAQ. This CDR3 has 15 residues. CDR3 sequence reads: CASSLEGRRREKLFF. The CDR3 DNA follows: TGTGCCAGCAGCTTAGAGGGGAGGAGGCGCGAAAAACTGTTTTTT. The whole variable domain, remainder taken from reference TRBV7-8 and TRBJ1-4, is GAGVSQSPRYKVAKRGQDVALRCDPISGHVSLFWYQQALGQGPEFLTYFQNEAQLDKSGLPSDRFFAERPEGSVSTLKIQRTQQEDSAVYLCASSLEGRRREKLFFGSGTQLSVL.

Remarks on this clonotype: A single base separates this from a much larger clone, so it may be a read error. J is TRBJ2-3 and V is TRBV7-2; 9 bases are shared with TRBD2. J gave up 4 bases and V 6 bases, and 8 bases lay outside the gene matches. Germline V gene lookup returns CDR1 SGHTA and CDR2 FQGNSA. The CDR3 contains 15 residues. The CDR3 nucleotides are TGTGCCAGCAGTCTCAGCGGGAGGAGCGCAGATACGCAGTATTTT. Translating gives CASSLSGRSADTQYF.

This clonotype showed up just a few times. This chain connects TRBV7-6 to TRBJ2-3, with TRBD2 matching over 8 bases. Germline loops: CDR1 SGHVS, CDR2 FNYEAQ. J gave up 0 bases and V 8 bases, and 13 bases lay outside the gene matches. This CDR3 comprises 17 residues. CDR3 protein: CASEPDRGGLSTDTQYF. CDR3 DNA sequence: TGTGCCAGCGAACCAGATCGCGGGGGGCTTAGCACAGATACGCAGTATTTT.

The chain carries TRBV6-1 and TRBJ2-7; 7 bases match TRBD1. Germline V gene sequence: CDR1 MNHNS, CDR2 SASEGT. V was clipped by 6 bases and J by 3 bases; unmatched bases: 5. The CDR3 contains 13 residues. The CDR3 reads CASRRTGNYEQYF. CDR3 DNA: TGTGCCAGCAGGAGGACAGGTAACTACGAGCAGTACTTC.

The rearrangement joins TRBV11-2 to TRBJ2-5; D call uncertain. Germline values: CDR1 SGHAT, CDR2 FQNNGV. V lost 7 bases and J lost 2, with 8 bases in between. This CDR3 spans 12 amino acids. CDR3 in DNA: TGTGCCAGCACGGCAGGACAAGAGACCCAGTACTTC. The encoded protein is CASTAGQETQYF.

This clonotype was counted only a few times. The rearrangement links TRBV27 to TRBJ2-3, with 13 bases identical to TRBD2. Germline assignment: CDR1 MNHEY and CDR2 SMNVEV (reference sequence). V gave up 5 bases and J gave up 7 bases; unmatched junction bases: 9. The CDR3 is made up of 16 amino acids. This chain's CDR3 is CASSRTSGGVFYTQYF. The CDR3 DNA is TGTGCCAGCAGTCGAACTAGCGGGGGGGTCTTTTATACGCAGTATTTT.

The chain recombines TRBV27 with TRBJ2-5; D is possibly TRBD1 (6 bases). The CDR3 runs 15 residues. Germline CDR1 and CDR2: MNHEY and SMNVEV (reference sequence). V was shortened by 2 bases and J by 2 bases, with 12 bases between the two germline ends. CDR3 bases: TGTGCCAGCAGTTTAAGGGGGACGGGGCAAGAGACCCAGTACTTC. Translating it yields CASSLRGTGQETQYF.

This clonotype has more than one count but fewer than ten. The rearrangement joins TRBV28 to TRBJ2-1; 11 bases fit TRBD2. The germline V gene has CDR1 MDHEN and CDR2 SYDVKM. J was trimmed by 7 bases and V by 7 bases; bases with no gene match: 6. The CDR3 extends over 14 amino acids. For the CDR3, the DNA is TGTGCCAGCATGAGACTAGCGGGACAGAATGAGCAGTTCTTC. The encoded protein is CASMRLAGQNEQFF.

The table lists this clonotype with a few counts. The chain carries TRBV7-2 and TRBJ2-7; tentatively, D is TRBD1 (6 bases). Trimming pared 0 bases from V and 5 bases from J, leaving 8 bases between. The CDR3 length is 13 residues. Germline lookup yields CDR1 SGHTA and CDR2 FQGNSA. CDR3 bases: TGTGCCAGCAGCTTAGCGTCAGGGGACGAGCAGTACTTC. This sequence encodes CASSLASGDEQYF.

The chain is built from TRBV5-1 and TRBJ2-7; D is possibly TRBD2 (6 bases). There are 14 residues in the CDR3. V was cut by 0 bases and J by 7 bases, with 14 bases left in between. The V gene's germline CDR1 is SGHRS and CDR2 YFSETQ. CDR3: CASSLEIGTVEQYF. Written as DNA, the CDR3 is TGCGCCAGCAGCTTGGAGATCGGGACTGTTGAGCAGTACTTC.

This clonotype has a handful of counts. The chain links TRBV7-2 to TRBJ1-5, with D perhaps TRBD1 (5 bases). This CDR3 spans 15 amino acids. Trimming took off 5 bases at V and 4 bases at J, with 15 bases between the two ends. In germline, CDR1 is SGHTA, CDR2 FQGNSA. DNA of the CDR3: TGTGCCAGCAGCAAGGGACCCATGGGGAATCAGCCCCAGCATTTT. Its translation: CASSKGPMGNQPQHF.

This chain uses TRBV7-9 with TRBJ1-1; D remains unclear. V gave up 8 bases and J gave up 6 bases, with 7 bases separating them. The CDR3 is 10 amino acids. Germline-derived CDR1 and CDR2 are SEHNR and FQNEAQ (reference sequence). CDR3: CASGTSEAFF. The CDR3 DNA is TGTGCCAGCGGTACTTCTGAAGCTTTCTTT.

The chain combines TRBV6-2 or TRBV6-3 with TRBJ2-3; TRBD2 matches at 7 bases. The germline gives CDR1 MNHEY, CDR2 SVGEGT. J was trimmed by 3 bases and V by 5 bases; bases with no gene match: 11. The CDR3 length is 16 residues. As DNA, the CDR3 is TGTGCCAGCAGTCGGGGAGGGCGGGAGATGACAGATACGCAGTATTTT. Translated, it gives CASSRGGREMTDTQYF.

Only one count was recorded for this clonotype. The chain uses TRBV20-1 and TRBJ1-5, with D possibly matching TRBD1 (6 bases). The CDR3 is made up of 16 amino acids. Trimming left V 0 bases short and J 9 bases short, with 21 bases between. CDR1 and CDR2 from the germline V gene are DFQATT and SNEGSKA (reference sequence). This chain's CDR3 is CSARDSGIGGLRPQHF. The DNA for the CDR3 is TGCAGTGCTAGAGATTCTGGGATAGGGGGGCTGAGGCCCCAGCATTTT.

The chain uses TRBV2 and TRBJ1-2, with D possibly being TRBD1 (6 bases). This CDR3 has 15 amino acids. In germline, CDR1 is SNHLY, CDR2 FYNNEI. The germline V and J ends were trimmed by 8 bases and 8 bases, with 24 bases remaining between them. The CDR3 DNA follows: TGTGCCAGCCCGGACTACGTAACAGGGAGGTACGGCTACACCTTC. It yields the protein CASPDYVTGRYGYTF.

A note on this clonotype: An end of the junction does not agree with germline; a read error may underlie this. The chain couples TRBV5-3 to TRBJ1-2, with D perhaps TRBD1 (5 bases). TRBV5-3 is an ORF, and what it does is uncertain. The CDR3 is 15 residues long. CDR3 sequence (DNA): TGTGCCAGCAGCTCATCGGGGGGGTCGGACTATGGCTACACCTTC. Protein: CASSSSGGSDYGYTF.

This clonotype was seen a handful of times. The chain joins TRBV20-1 to TRBJ2-1; D is ambiguous. Trimming cost V 2 bases and J 5 bases, with 10 bases left between them. The CDR3 consists of 13 residues. Germline V gene data show CDR1 as DFQATT and CDR2 as SNEGSKA (reference sequence). Here the CDR3 DNA reads TGCAGTGCTAGACGGCTCAGAAACAATGAGCAGTTCTTC. As protein: CSARRLRNNEQFF.

The genes are TRBV19 and TRBJ2-1; 7 bases map to TRBD2. CDR1 is LNHDA and CDR2 is SQIVND in the germline V gene (reference sequence). The CDR3 sequence is 15 residues long. The junction had 8 bases not matched to a gene; V was cut back by 4 bases and J by 5 bases. The CDR3 DNA sequence: TGTGCCAGTAGTAAGAATTATGCGGGGGACAATGAGCAGTTCTTC. It encodes CASSKNYAGDNEQFF.

The chain combines TRBV7-4 with TRBJ1-2; D gene unclear. V was pared by 5 bases and J by 3 bases, with 13 bases between. The CDR3 runs 14 residues. Germline assignment: CDR1 SGHVT and CDR2 SQSDAQ. As DNA, the CDR3 is TGTGCCAGCAGCAAAGGGCAGATAGACTATGGCTACACCTTC. This gives the protein CASSKGQIDYGYTF.

Ten or more counts support this clonotype. V gene TRBV7-2 combines with J gene TRBJ1-5; possibly TRBD1 for D (5 bases). Germline-derived CDR1 and CDR2 are SGHTA and FQGNSA. Trimming pared 6 bases from V and 3 bases from J, leaving 12 bases between. CDR3 length: 14 amino acids. The CDR3 DNA is TGTGCCAGCAGGGTCCGGGACGACAATCAGCCCCAGCATTTT. This codes for CASRVRDDNQPQHF.

The V call is TRBV7-9, the J call TRBJ2-7, with D tentatively TRBD1 or TRBD2 (5 bases each). Trimming took 4 bases from V and 3 from J, leaving 13 bases between them. CDR1 SEHNR and CDR2 FQNEAQ come from the germline V gene (reference sequence). This CDR3 comprises 14 residues. The CDR3 spells CASSSRGQIYEQYF. The CDR3 DNA sequence: TGTGCCAGCAGCTCCCGGGGCCAGATCTACGAGCAGTACTTC.

The chain combines TRBV7-6 with TRBJ2-2, with a weak D call TRBD2 (5 bases). CDR3 length: 16 amino acids. Germline V gene sequence: CDR1 SGHVS, CDR2 FNYEAQ. V was pared by 2 bases and J by 6 bases, with 16 bases between. Here the CDR3 reads CASSLISTEEAGELFF. CDR3 in DNA: TGTGCCAGCAGCTTAATCTCGACTGAGGAGGCCGGGGAGCTGTTTTTT.

The table lists this clonotype with a count of one. This chain links TRBV4-1 with TRBJ2-1; D perhaps matches TRBD2 (6 bases). CDR1 and CDR2 from the germline V gene are MGHRA and YSYEKL. V was shortened by 1 base and J by 2 bases, with 12 bases between the two germline ends. This CDR3 has 16 amino acids. The CDR3 is CASSQGRLGAYNEQFF. CDR3 nucleotide sequence: TGCGCCAGCAGCCAAGGCCGACTAGGAGCCTACAATGAGCAGTTCTTC.

The V gene is TRBV20-1, the J gene TRBJ1-2, with 8 bases aligning to TRBD1. The V gene's germline CDR1 is DFQATT and CDR2 SNEGSKA (reference sequence). This CDR3 contains 18 residues. Trimming took 3 bases from V and 4 from J; bases not matched to a gene: 19. In DNA, the CDR3 is TGCAGTGCTAGTACCGGACAGGGCTTTTTTGGTCTTACCTATGGCTACACCTTC. Protein product: CSASTGQGFFGLTYGYTF.

This chain's CDR3 is CASNPPGLWADTQYF. In DNA, the CDR3 is TGTGCCAGCAACCCGCCGGGACTATGGGCAGATACGCAGTATTTT. This chain connects TRBV7-9 to TRBJ2-3; 7 nucleotides agree with TRBD2. From germline, CDR1 is SEHNR and CDR2 FQNEAQ (reference sequence). The V gene end was trimmed by 7 bases and the J gene end by 4 bases; junction bases not matched to a gene: 11. The CDR3 sequence is 15 residues long.